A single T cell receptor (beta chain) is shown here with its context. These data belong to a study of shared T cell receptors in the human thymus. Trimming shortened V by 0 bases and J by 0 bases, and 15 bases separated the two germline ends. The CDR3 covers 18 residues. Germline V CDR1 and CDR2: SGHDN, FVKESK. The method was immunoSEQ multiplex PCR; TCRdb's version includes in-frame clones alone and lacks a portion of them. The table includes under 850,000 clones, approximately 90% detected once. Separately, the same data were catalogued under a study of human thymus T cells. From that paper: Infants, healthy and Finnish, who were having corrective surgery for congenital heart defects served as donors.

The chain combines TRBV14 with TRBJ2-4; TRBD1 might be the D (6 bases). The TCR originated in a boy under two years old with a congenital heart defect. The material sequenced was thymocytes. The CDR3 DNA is TGTGCCAGCAGCCAAGAGAGGGTGGACAGCTTAGCCAAAAACATTCAGTACTTC. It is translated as CASSQERVDSLAKNIQYF.